The sequence of this T cell receptor (beta chain) was determined in a study of tumor and adjacent non-tumor tissue in lung cancer. RNA was extracted from bulk tissue without any cell sorting. The length of the CDR3 is 14 residues. The germline V gene encodes CDR1 DFQATT and CDR2 SNEGSKA (reference sequence). Of note for this clonotype: This clone may be a read error of a much larger clone one base away.

Three rounds of nested PCR, following a modified ARM-PCR protocol, produced the TCRbeta library. TCRdb called the multiplex PCR reads again in MiXCR, with one record for every CDR3 protein. The top ten clones hold about 23% of a sample with 200,000 to 250,000 distinct CDR3 sequences, approximately 74% of them seen once. The receptor comes from a man aged 55 to 70 with non-small cell lung cancer. Specimen: lung tumor tissue. The chain links TRBV20-1 to TRBJ2-7; 7 nucleotides match TRBD1. The CDR3 here is CSATKSGTVYGQYF. The CDR3 coding sequence is TGCAGTGCTACAAAATCCGGGACAGTCTACGGGCAGTACTTC.